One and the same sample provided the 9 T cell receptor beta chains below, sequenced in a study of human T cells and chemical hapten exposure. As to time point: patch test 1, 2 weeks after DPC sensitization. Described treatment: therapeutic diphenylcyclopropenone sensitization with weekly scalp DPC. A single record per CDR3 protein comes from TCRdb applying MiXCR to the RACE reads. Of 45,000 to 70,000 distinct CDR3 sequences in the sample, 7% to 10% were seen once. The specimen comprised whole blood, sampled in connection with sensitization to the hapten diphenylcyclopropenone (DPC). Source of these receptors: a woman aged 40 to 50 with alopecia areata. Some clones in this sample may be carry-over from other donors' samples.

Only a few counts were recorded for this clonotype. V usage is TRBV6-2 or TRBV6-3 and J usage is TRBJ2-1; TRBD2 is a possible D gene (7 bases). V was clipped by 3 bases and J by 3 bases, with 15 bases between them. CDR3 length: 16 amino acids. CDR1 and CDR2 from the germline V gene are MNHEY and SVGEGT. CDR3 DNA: TGTGCCAGCAGTTATCATTCGGGGGGCCTCTACAATGAGCAGTTCTTC. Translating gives CASSYHSGGLYNEQFF.

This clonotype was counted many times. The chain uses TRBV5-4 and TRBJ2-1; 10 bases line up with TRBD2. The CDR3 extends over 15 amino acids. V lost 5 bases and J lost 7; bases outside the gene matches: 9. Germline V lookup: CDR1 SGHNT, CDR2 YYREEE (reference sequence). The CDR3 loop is CASSSIAGGTNEQFF. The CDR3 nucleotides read TGTGCCAGCAGTTCAATAGCGGGGGGAACGAATGAGCAGTTCTTC.

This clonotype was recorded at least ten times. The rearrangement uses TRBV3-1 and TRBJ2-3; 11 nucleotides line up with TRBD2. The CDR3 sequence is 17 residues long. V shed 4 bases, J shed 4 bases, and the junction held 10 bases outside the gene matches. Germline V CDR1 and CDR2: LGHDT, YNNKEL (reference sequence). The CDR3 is CASSPSSSGGGADTQYF. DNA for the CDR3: TGTGCCAGCAGCCCGTCGAGTAGCGGGGGGGGGGCAGATACGCAGTATTTT.

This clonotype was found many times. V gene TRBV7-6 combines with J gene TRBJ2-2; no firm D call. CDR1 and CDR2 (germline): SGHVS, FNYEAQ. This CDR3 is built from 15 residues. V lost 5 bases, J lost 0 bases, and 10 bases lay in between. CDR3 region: CASSPGFANTGELFF. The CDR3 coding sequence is TGTGCCAGCAGCCCAGGTTTCGCGAACACCGGGGAGCTGTTTTTT.

Here the CDR3 reads CASTVLAANTGELFF. Here the CDR3 DNA reads TGTGCCAGCACCGTACTAGCGGCGAACACCGGGGAGCTGTTTTTT. This chain uses TRBV11-1 with TRBJ2-2, with 8 bases that match TRBD2. This CDR3 is built from 15 residues. V shed 7 bases, J shed 0 bases, and the junction held 4 bases outside the gene matches. Germline V gene data show CDR1 as SGHAT and CDR2 as FQDESV (reference sequence).

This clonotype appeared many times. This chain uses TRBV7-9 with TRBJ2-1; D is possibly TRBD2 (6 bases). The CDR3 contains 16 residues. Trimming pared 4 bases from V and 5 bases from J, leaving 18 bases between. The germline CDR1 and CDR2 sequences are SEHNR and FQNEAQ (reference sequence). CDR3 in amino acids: CASSSTREPSDNEQFF. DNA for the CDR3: TGTGCCAGCAGCTCTACCCGGGAGCCGTCAGACAATGAGCAGTTCTTC.

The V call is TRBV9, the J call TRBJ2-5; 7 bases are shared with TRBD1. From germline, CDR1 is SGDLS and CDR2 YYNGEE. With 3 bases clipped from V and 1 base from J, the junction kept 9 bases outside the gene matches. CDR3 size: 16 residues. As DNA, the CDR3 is TGTGCCAGCAGCGATGGAACAGGGGTTTCCCAAGAGACCCAGTACTTC. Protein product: CASSDGTGVSQETQYF.

The CDR3 protein is CSARDLFYGTEQETQYF. As DNA, the CDR3 is TGCAGTGCTAGAGACCTATTTTACGGGACAGAGCAAGAGACCCAGTACTTC. This chain links TRBV20-1 with TRBJ2-5; 7 bases line up with TRBD1. The CDR3 contains 17 residues. Germline V gene lookup returns CDR1 DFQATT and CDR2 SNEGSKA (reference sequence). The junction had 12 bases not matched to a gene; V was cut back by 0 bases and J by 2 bases.

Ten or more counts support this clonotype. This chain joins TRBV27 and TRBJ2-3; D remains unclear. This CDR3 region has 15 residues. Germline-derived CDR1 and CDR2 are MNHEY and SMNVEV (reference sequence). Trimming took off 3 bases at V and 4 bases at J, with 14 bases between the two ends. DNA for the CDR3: TGTGCCAGCAGTTTCGCACTGACTGGATCAGATACGCAGTATTTT. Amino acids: CASSFALTGSDTQYF.